A single sample is the source of the 4 T cell receptor beta chains below, sequenced in a study of patients and donors after allogeneic stem cell transplantation. TCRdb reanalysed the RT-PCR reads using MiXCR and keeps one entry per CDR3 protein. The sample holds 150,000 to 250,000 distinct CDR3 sequences, around two fifths seen once. Sequenced: blood, either unsorted or a sorted T cell fraction (not recorded which). The receptors here all came from a human donor who was either an allogeneic HSCT recipient or a stem cell or donor lymphocyte infusion donor (not recorded which). It is not recorded whose cells these are; they may come from a transplant donor.

The rearrangement uses TRBV6-5 and TRBJ2-7, with 13 bases lining up with TRBD2. CDR3 length equals 16 residues. V shed 2 bases and J 6 bases; nucleotides not matched to a gene: 7. Germline V gene sequence: CDR1 MNHEY, CDR2 SVGAGI. This CDR3 is CASSYGTSGNLREQYF. The CDR3 nucleotides read TGTGCCAGCAGTTACGGGACTAGCGGGAACCTTCGCGAGCAGTACTTC.

This clonotype has more than one count but fewer than ten. J is TRBJ1-2 and V is TRBV30, with D maybe TRBD1 (5 bases). Looked up from germline, CDR1 is GTSNPN and CDR2 is SVGIG (reference sequence). The CDR3 sequence is 13 residues long. V was trimmed by 0 bases and J by 5 bases, leaving 10 bases between them. The CDR3, as DNA: TGTGCCTGGAGTGTACGGGGGGAATATGGCTACACCTTC. The encoded protein is CAWSVRGEYGYTF.

As to this clonotype: The junction departs from the called germline gene at one end, perhaps through a read error. The rearrangement links TRBV5-1 to TRBJ1-1; a weak D match, TRBD1 (5 bases). Germline loops: CDR1 SGHRS, CDR2 YFSETQ. There are 15 residues in the CDR3. The CDR3 region is CASSGMGRGKTEAFF. The CDR3 DNA sequence: TGCGCCAGCAGCGGGATGGGAAGGGGAAAAACTGAAGCTTTCTTC.

As DNA, the CDR3 is TGTGCCAGCAGTTACTCGAAGATTGGAAATGAGCAGTTCTTC. Amino acid sequence: CASSYSKIGNEQFF. The chain employs TRBV6-5 and TRBJ2-1; no reliable D call. This CDR3 is 14 amino acids long. The V end was cut by 0 bases, the J end by 7 bases, with 10 bases between. Germline CDR1 and CDR2: MNHEY and SVGAGI.